Each of the 24 T cell receptor beta chains below was sequenced from the same sample in a study of cytomegalovirus exposure and HLA in healthy donors. The PCR had 60 Vbeta and 13 Jbeta primers. Only in-frame clones appear in the TCRdb table, and some are missing; sequencing was by immunoSEQ multiplex PCR. The sample has under 200,000 clones; roughly 85% are singletons. Sequencing was done on a sample of PBMCs. All receptors come from a woman aged 40 to 50 in good health and CMV-seronegative.

This clone was observed a few times. This chain joins TRBV27 and TRBJ2-7; 9 bases map to TRBD1. Trimming cost V 5 bases and J 1 base; bases outside gene matches: 6. The CDR3 length is 15 residues. Germline V gene lookup returns CDR1 MNHEY and CDR2 SMNVEV (reference sequence). CDR3 loop: CASSPGQGMSYEQYF. DNA for the CDR3: TGTGCCAGCAGTCCGGGACAGGGCATGTCCTACGAGCAGTACTTC.

The chain joins TRBV5-1 to TRBJ2-5; D not resolved. The CDR3 spans 13 residues. Per germline, CDR1 SGHRS and CDR2 YFSETQ. Trimming removed 2 bases from V and 1 base from J, with 6 bases in between. The CDR3 protein is CASSLELQETQYF. In nucleotides, the CDR3 is TGCGCCAGCAGCTTAGAACTCCAAGAGACCCAGTACTTC.

This clone has a single count. CDR3 in amino acids: CASSLNGATGELFF. The DNA for the CDR3 is TGTGCCAGCAGCTTGAATGGGGCGACCGGGGAGCTGTTTTTT. The chain employs TRBV5-6 and TRBJ2-2; a weak D match, TRBD1 (5 bases). This CDR3 has 14 residues. The V gene lost 1 base and the J gene lost 5 bases, with 9 bases spanning the gap. Germline V lookup: CDR1 SGHDT, CDR2 YYEEEE.

CDR3 amino acids: CASSRTGSGANVLTF. Here the CDR3 DNA reads TGTGCCAGCAGTCGGACAGGGTCTGGGGCCAACGTCCTGACTTTC. V is TRBV6-5 and J is TRBJ2-6; 8 bases agree with TRBD1. The germline V gene encodes CDR1 MNHEY and CDR2 SVGAGI. J gave up 1 base and V 5 bases, and 1 base lay outside the gene matches. The CDR3 contains 15 residues.

This chain links TRBV11-3 with TRBJ2-1, with 7 bases lining up with TRBD2. J was trimmed by 9 bases and V by 3 bases; bases with no gene match: 8. Per germline, CDR1 SGHNT and CDR2 YENEEA. This CDR3 comprises 14 residues. The chain's CDR3 is CASSFGGLDGEQFF. The CDR3 coding sequence is TGTGCCAGCAGCTTCGGGGGGTTGGACGGTGAGCAGTTCTTC.

CDR3 bases: TGTGCCAGCAGCTTTTGGGGACAACAAAACAATGAGCAGTTCTTC. Protein product: CASSFWGQQNNEQFF. The chain couples TRBV7-9 to TRBJ2-1, with D perhaps TRBD1 (6 bases). CDR3 length: 15 amino acids. In germline, CDR1 is SEHNR, CDR2 FQNEAQ (reference sequence). The germline V and J ends were trimmed by 3 bases and 5 bases, with 14 bases remaining between them.

The V gene is TRBV6-1, the J gene TRBJ1-1; D remains ambiguous. V shed 5 bases and J shed 0 bases, with 10 bases lying between them. The CDR3 runs 14 residues. Germline V gene data show CDR1 as MNHNS and CDR2 as SASEGT. The CDR3 reads CASSPLAVNTEAFF. As DNA, the CDR3 is TGTGCCAGCAGTCCCCTGGCCGTGAACACTGAAGCTTTCTTT.

J is TRBJ2-1 and V is TRBV6-5; possible D gene TRBD1, 6 bases. The germline V gene has CDR1 MNHEY and CDR2 SVGAGI. The CDR3 loop spans 15 amino acids. V was shortened by 10 bases and J by 0 bases, with 16 bases between the two germline ends. CDR3 region: CAKRGQFYSYNEQFF. In DNA, the CDR3 is TGTGCCAAACGAGGACAGTTCTACTCCTACAATGAGCAGTTCTTC.

This clone came up a few times. The chain links TRBV11-3 to TRBJ2-5, with 8 bases aligning to TRBD1. The CDR3 is 15 amino acids. CDR1 and CDR2 (germline): SGHNT, YENEEA. V was pared by 3 bases and J by 5 bases, with 8 bases of the junction left unmatched. Here the CDR3 reads CASSFNQGAFETQYF. The CDR3 nucleotides read TGTGCCAGCAGCTTTAACCAGGGGGCCTTTGAGACCCAGTACTTC.

The gene calls are TRBV6-6 and TRBJ1-6; D is unclear. V lost 2 bases to trimming and J lost 1 base, with 3 bases between them. This CDR3 region has 14 residues. Germline V CDR1 and CDR2: MNHNY, SVGAGI (reference sequence). For the CDR3, the DNA is TGTGCCAGCAGTTACCAGTCCTATAATTCACCCCTCCACTTT. Residues: CASSYQSYNSPLHF.

Here the CDR3 DNA reads TGTGCCATCAGTGAGTTCGGGAATGGCAATCAGCCCCAGCATTTT. Protein: CAISEFGNGNQPQHF. V usage is TRBV10-3 and J usage is TRBJ1-5, with no clear D. CDR3 size: 15 residues. Germline V gene data show CDR1 as ENHRY and CDR2 as SYGVKD. V lost 1 base, J lost 2 bases, and 9 bases lay in between.

This clone was counted between two and nine times. The chain is built from TRBV10-1 and TRBJ2-5; perhaps TRBD1 as D (6 bases). Trimming took off 5 bases at V and 5 bases at J, with 12 bases between the two ends. This CDR3 spans 13 amino acids. Germline V gives CDR1 WNHNN, CDR2 SYGVQD (reference sequence). The CDR3 nucleotides are TGCGCCAGCAGTCCAGGGGTGATCGAGACCCAGTACTTC. It translates to CASSPGVIETQYF.

This clone was picked up a small number of times. The chain recombines TRBV2 with TRBJ1-2; TRBD1 matches 9 bases. This CDR3 has 12 residues. V lost 8 bases, J lost 8 bases, and 6 bases stayed unmatched. CDR1 SNHLY and CDR2 FYNNEI come from the germline V gene. This CDR3 reads CASGYRGQGYTF. As DNA, the CDR3 is TGTGCCAGCGGATACAGGGGGCAGGGCTACACCTTC.

The V gene is TRBV18, the J gene TRBJ2-1; TRBD1 aligns across 7 bases. Germline V CDR1 and CDR2: KGHSH, LQKENI. The CDR3 has 17 amino acids. Trimming at V came to 3 bases and at J to 0 bases, leaving 8 bases not matched to a gene. This CDR3 reads CASSPLPTGSSYNEQFF. DNA for the CDR3: TGTGCCAGCTCACCCCTCCCGACAGGGAGCTCCTACAATGAGCAGTTCTTC.

This clone was seen a single time. V gene TRBV2 combines with J gene TRBJ2-7; D call uncertain. The CDR3 covers 14 residues. V was clipped by 4 bases and J by 2 bases, with 12 bases between them. CDR1 and CDR2 from the germline V gene are SNHLY and FYNNEI. The CDR3 is CASSVPNPTYEQYF. The CDR3 DNA sequence: TGTGCCAGCAGTGTGCCTAACCCCACCTACGAGCAGTACTTC.

This chain links TRBV19 with TRBJ2-2; no firm D call. The CDR3 has 14 amino acids. The V end was cut by 1 base, the J end by 1 base, with 4 bases between. Germline assignment: CDR1 LNHDA and CDR2 SQIVND (reference sequence). The CDR3 sequence is CASSIVVNTGELFF. The CDR3 region has the DNA TGTGCCAGTAGTATAGTCGTGAACACCGGGGAGCTGTTTTTT.

The genes are TRBV2 and TRBJ1-6, with 8 bases lining up with TRBD1. The CDR3 totals 15 residues. CDR1 is SNHLY and CDR2 is FYNNEI in the germline V gene. Trimming cost V 9 bases and J 6 bases; bases outside gene matches: 10. The CDR3 loop is CASGQGQFSNSPLHF. The CDR3 nucleotides read TGTGCCAGTGGACAGGGCCAATTCAGTAATTCACCCCTCCACTTT.

The V gene is TRBV9, the J gene TRBJ1-1; D is possibly TRBD1 (6 bases). V shed 4 bases and J shed 5 bases, with 18 bases lying between them. The CDR3 sequence is 15 residues long. Germline CDR1 is SGDLS and CDR2 is YYNGEE. The CDR3 loop is CASSSLVRGGTEAFF. DNA for the CDR3: TGTGCCAGCAGCTCACTGGTAAGGGGGGGGACTGAAGCTTTCTTT.

The CDR3 DNA is TGTGCCAGCAGCCGCGGACAGAATGATTCACCCCTCCACTTT. Translation gives CASSRGQNDSPLHF. V and J are TRBV27 and TRBJ1-6; tentatively, D is TRBD1 (6 bases). The CDR3 length is 14 residues. Trimming removed 6 bases at V and 8 bases at J, with 14 bases between. CDR1 is MNHEY and CDR2 is SMNVEV in the germline V gene (reference sequence).

The chain couples TRBV30 to TRBJ1-5, with D perhaps TRBD1 (6 bases). Trimming left V 2 bases short and J 2 bases short, with 13 bases between. This CDR3 has 15 amino acids. Germline assignment: CDR1 GTSNPN and CDR2 SVGIG (reference sequence). Here the CDR3 reads CAWSLGGGGNQPQHF. The CDR3 coding sequence is TGTGCCTGGAGTCTAGGGGGAGGGGGCAATCAGCCCCAGCATTTT.

The chain combines TRBV7-3 with TRBJ2-1; a weak D match, TRBD2 (5 bases). Germline V gene lookup returns CDR1 SGHTA and CDR2 FQGTGA. The CDR3 loop spans 15 amino acids. V shed 2 bases and J shed 4 bases, with 12 bases lying between them. This chain's CDR3 is CASSLAAGNYNEQFF. The CDR3 DNA reads as TGTGCCAGCAGCTTAGCTGCGGGCAATTACAATGAGCAGTTCTTC.

This clone has only one observation. The gene calls are TRBV7-9 and TRBJ2-7, with a possible D match to TRBD1 (6 bases). With 1 base removed from V and 1 base from J, the gap between germline ends came to 17 bases. Germline CDR1 SEHNR, CDR2 FQNEAQ (reference sequence). The CDR3 is 17 residues long. In DNA, the CDR3 is TGTGCCAGCAGCTTAGATGGTTTAGGGACAAGGTCCTACGAGCAGTACTTC. The encoded protein is CASSLDGLGTRSYEQYF.

This rearrangement joins TRBV30 to TRBJ1-2; unclear D gene. The ends were cut back, 1 base at V and 2 bases at J, with 11 bases in the middle. The CDR3 length is 14 residues. Germline V gene sequence: CDR1 GTSNPN, CDR2 SVGIG (reference sequence). CDR3 nucleotide sequence: TGTGCCTGGAGTGGCTCGAGGGAAAACTATGGCTACACCTTC. It is translated as CAWSGSRENYGYTF. The variable domain in full, completed from reference TRBV30 and TRBJ1-2, reads SQTIHQWPATLVQPVGSPLSLECTVEGTSNPNLYWYRQAAGRGLQLLFYSVGIGQISSEVPQNLSASRPQDRQFILSSKKLLLSDSGFYLCAWSGSRENYGYTFGSGTRLTVV.

This sequence joins TRBV9 and TRBJ1-2; D remains ambiguous. Looked up from germline, CDR1 is SGDLS and CDR2 is YYNGEE. The germline V and J ends were trimmed by 0 bases and 0 bases, with 12 bases remaining between them. The CDR3 loop spans 16 amino acids. The CDR3 coding sequence is TGTGCCAGCAGCGTAGCGAGCCGACGGGCTAACTATGGCTACACCTTC. As protein: CASSVASRRANYGYTF.